The TCR beta chain under discussion was sequenced for a study of blood T cell repertoires in COVID-19. About the study: COVID-19 samples collected from the United States, Italy and Spain covered acute and convalescent phases.

Sequencing used immunoSEQ multiplex PCR; TCRdb keeps in-frame clones, though not all of them. Here the sample spans about 440,000 clones, about 90% being singletons. Cohorts were assigned according to the clinical history that participants reported. Resolution of symptoms, clearance, or two negative PCRs was present in recovered Cohort 3 donors. The V gene's germline CDR1 is SNHLY and CDR2 FYNNEI. The CDR3 is 15 residues long. V gave up 2 bases and J gave up 1 base, with 11 bases separating them. Sequencing was performed on PBMCs or T cells enriched from blood (not recorded which). The sequence derives from a man aged 18 to 29 who had recovered from COVID-19. The chain employs TRBV2 and TRBJ1-1; D ambiguous. DNA for the CDR3: TGTGCCAGCAGTGAACGGGAGGCTGGGAACACTGAAGCTTTCTTT. Its translation is CASSEREAGNTEAFF. The variable domain in full, completed from reference TRBV2 and TRBJ1-1, reads EPEVTQTPSHQVTQMGQEVILRCVPISNHLYFYWYRQILGQKVEFLVSFYNNEISEKSEIFDDQFSVERPDGSNFTLKIRSTKLEDSAMYFCASSEREAGNTEAFFGQGTRLTVV.